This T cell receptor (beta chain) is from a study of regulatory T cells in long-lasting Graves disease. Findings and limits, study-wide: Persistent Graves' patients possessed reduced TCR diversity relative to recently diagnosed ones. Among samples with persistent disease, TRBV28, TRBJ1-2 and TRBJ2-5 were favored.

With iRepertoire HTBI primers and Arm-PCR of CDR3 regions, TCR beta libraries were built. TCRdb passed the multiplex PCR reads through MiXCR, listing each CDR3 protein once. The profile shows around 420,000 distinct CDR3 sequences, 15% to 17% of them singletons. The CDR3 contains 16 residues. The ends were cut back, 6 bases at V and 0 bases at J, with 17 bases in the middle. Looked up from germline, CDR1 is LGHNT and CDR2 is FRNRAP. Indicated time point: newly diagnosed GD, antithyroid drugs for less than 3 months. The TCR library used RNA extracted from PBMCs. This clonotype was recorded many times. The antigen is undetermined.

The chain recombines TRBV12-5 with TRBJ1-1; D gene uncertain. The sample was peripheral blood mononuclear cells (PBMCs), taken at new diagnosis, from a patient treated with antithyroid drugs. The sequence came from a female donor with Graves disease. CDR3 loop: CASGRTTQRVNTEAFF. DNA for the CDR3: TGTGCTAGTGGCCGCACTACACAACGCGTGAACACTGAAGCTTTCTTT.